This TCR beta chain was profiled in a study of Ad26.COV2.S vaccination and SARS-CoV-2 variants. General study findings and limits: It was vaccine recipients, not placebo recipients, who had the higher spike-specific TCR breadth.

The CDR3 has 15 residues. Germline CDR1 SQVTM, CDR2 ANQGSEA. With V trimmed by 5 bases and J by 2 bases, 9 bases remained unmatched. This clone was detected only once. Its antigen remains unidentified. As to treatment: some 20 received Ad26.COV2.S at low or high dose, single or two shots; 5 received placebo; per-sample allocation not given. Day 63 after the first vaccine or placebo injection was the time point for sampling. At a Boston site, the person donating was an adult of 18-55 years. This vaccine is an Ad26 vector that expresses the Wuhan-strain SARS-CoV-2 spike. Profiled with immunoSEQ multiplex PCR; TCRdb holds only in-frame clones, not every one. The sample holds about 500,000 clones, roughly 87% seen once.

This sequence was found in a person aged 18 to 65 who received the Ad26.COV2.S COVID-19 vaccine or a placebo. The starting material was peripheral blood, obtained in a trial of Ad26.COV2.S vaccine versus placebo. V gene TRBV29-1 combines with J gene TRBJ2-5; 9 bases map to TRBD1. CDR3 protein: CSVNLGTGRQETQYF. CDR3 nucleotide sequence: TGCAGCGTTAATCTCGGGACAGGGAGACAAGAGACCCAGTACTTC.